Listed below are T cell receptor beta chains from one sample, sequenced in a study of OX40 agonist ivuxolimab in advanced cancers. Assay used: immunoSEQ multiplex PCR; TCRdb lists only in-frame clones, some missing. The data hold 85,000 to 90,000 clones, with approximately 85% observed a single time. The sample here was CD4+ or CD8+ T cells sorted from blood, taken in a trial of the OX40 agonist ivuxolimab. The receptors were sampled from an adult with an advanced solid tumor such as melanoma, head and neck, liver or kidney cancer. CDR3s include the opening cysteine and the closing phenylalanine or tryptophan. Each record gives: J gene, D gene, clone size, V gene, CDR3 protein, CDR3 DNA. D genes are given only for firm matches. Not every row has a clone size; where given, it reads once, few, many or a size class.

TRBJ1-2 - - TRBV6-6 CASSYSSGGGGYTF TGTGCCAGCAGTTACTCATCGGGGGGCGGCGGCTACACCTTC
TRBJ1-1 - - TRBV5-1 CASSLVQLNTEAFF TGCGCCAGCAGCTTGGTGCAGCTGAACACTGAAGCTTTCTTT
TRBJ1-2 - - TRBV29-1 CSVEDLPAGYTF TGCAGCGTTGAAGATCTTCCCGCCGGCTACACCTTC
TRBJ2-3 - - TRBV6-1 CASSEKDGTDTQYF TGTGCCAGCAGTGAAAAGGATGGCACAGATACGCAGTATTTT
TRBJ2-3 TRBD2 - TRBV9 CASSEGTSGSTDTQYF TGTGCCAGCAGCGAGGGGACTAGCGGAAGCACAGATACGCAGTATTTT
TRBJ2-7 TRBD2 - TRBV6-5 CASSLLREHYEQYF TGTGCCAGCAGCCTTTTGCGGGAGCACTACGAGCAGTACTTC
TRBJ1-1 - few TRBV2 CASTDENTEAFF TGTGCAAGCACGGACGAGAACACTGAAGCTTTCTTT
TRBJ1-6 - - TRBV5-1 CASSLGPEHSPLHF TGCGCCAGCAGCTTGGGACCAGAGCATTCACCCCTCCACTTT
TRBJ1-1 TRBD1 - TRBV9 CASSASTGAEAFF TGTGCCAGCAGCGCCTCGACAGGGGCCGAAGCTTTCTTT
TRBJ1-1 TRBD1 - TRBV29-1 CSVARDRAAFF TGCAGCGTTGCCCGGGACAGGGCGGCTTTCTTT
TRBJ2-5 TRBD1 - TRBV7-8 CASSLRTGGVGETQYF TGTGCCAGCAGCTTAAGGACAGGGGGAGTTGGAGAGACCCAGTACTTC
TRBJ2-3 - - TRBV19 CASSIAGAILTDTQYF TGTGCCAGTAGTATAGCAGGCGCGATTCTCACAGATACGCAGTATTTT
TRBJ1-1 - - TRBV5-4 CASSLTVNTEAFF TGTGCCAGCAGCTTAACAGTGAACACTGAAGCTTTCTTT
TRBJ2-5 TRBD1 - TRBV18 CASSSTMTGGIQETQYF TGTGCCAGCTCATCAACCATGACAGGGGGAATCCAAGAGACCCAGTACTTC
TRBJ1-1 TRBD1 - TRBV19 CASNLRTGLNTEAFF TGTGCCAGTAACCTAAGGACAGGATTGAACACTGAAGCTTTCTTT